The entry below describes one T cell receptor (beta chain). The sample holds many counts of this clonotype. Its antigen is still unknown. No base qualities exist here, and no much larger clone lies one base off it. Sequenced using an Illumina HiSeq 2500. TCR beta libraries were prepared by quantitative 5'-RACE with molecular barcodes. Regarding the original processing steps: A new computational method based on a probabilistic model of VDJ rearrangement was used to identify disease-linked TCR variants. In TCRdb, the public reads were trimmed at Q25 with fastp and aligned with MiXCR, with productive beta chains retained. Every distinct CDR3 protein forms one entry, paired with its most common genes and DNA. These V and J calls rely on TCRdb rather than the paper's analysis. This sample holds 150,000 to 250,000 distinct CDR3 sequences; 10% to 15% were observed only once. Together, the top ten hold 16% of the sample.

This specimen belongs to a study of CD8 T cells in ankylosing spondylitis listed by TCRdb under 2017. Broadly, across the study: The study profiled T cell receptor beta repertoires in healthy donors and ankylosing spondylitis patients to find disease-linked TCR variants. Peripheral blood was sampled, and synovial fluid was additionally collected from ankylosing spondylitis patients. In total, the full study cohort was made up of some 100 healthy donors and some 26 ankylosing spondylitis patients. Points the paper makes about the study in general: A CD8+ phenotype was shown by the disease-linked clones, which were found at relatively low frequencies in peripheral blood. Some motif variants had previously been reported in the synovial fluid and blood of reactive arthritis patients, which suggests shared mechanisms of disease initiation. A TCR beta motif made up of several highly homologous amino acid variants appeared to be characteristic of blood from ankylosing spondylitis patients. The disease-linked clones were reported as significantly enriched in matched synovial fluid samples from ankylosing spondylitis patients.

The CDR3 covers 12 residues, taking in both the cysteine and the phenylalanine. Kept here is only the CDR3 DNA, which spans 36 bases and is read in frame from base 1. In the germline V gene, CDR1 corresponds to LGHNA and CDR2 to YNFKEQ. Deletion took 0 bases off V and 6 bases off J, with a span of 5 bases between the germline ends. The sequenced sample was blood, either unsorted or a sorted T cell fraction (not recorded which). The origin of this receptor is a male donor with ankylosing spondylitis or in good health (not recorded which). This chain joins TRBV4-2 to TRBJ1-1; the D gene remains uncertain. The DNA sequence is TGTGCCAGCAGCCAAGATGGCTCTGAAGCTTTCTTT. Its coded protein is CASSQDGSEAFF.